These 27 T cell receptor beta chains were sequenced from one sample in a study of T cell responses to AZD1222 COVID-19 vaccine. This table comes from immunoSEQ multiplex PCR, and its TCRdb copy is limited to in-frame clones, with some not included. The sample lists about 110,000 clones; around 83% were seen once. The material sequenced was peripheral blood, taken on day 0 of AZD1222 vaccination. The receptors come from an adult in good health.

This sequence joins TRBV5-1 and TRBJ1-4; possibly TRBD1 for D (6 bases). Germline-derived CDR1 and CDR2 are SGHRS and YFSETQ. The CDR3 is 14 residues long. V dropped 4 bases and J dropped 7 bases, with 14 bases sitting between them. This CDR3 is CASSTGTVGEKLFF. CDR3 in DNA: TGCGCCAGCAGCACAGGGACCGTCGGTGAAAAACTGTTTTTT.

This chain connects TRBV11-3 to TRBJ1-1; D is uncertain. V was clipped by 6 bases and J by 1 base, with 9 bases between them. This CDR3 is built from 13 residues. Germline CDR1 and CDR2: SGHNT and YENEEA. CDR3 DNA sequence: TGTGCCAGCAGACTGGGTCGGAACACTGAAGCTTTCTTT. This gives the protein CASRLGRNTEAFF.

This rearrangement joins TRBV7-9 to TRBJ1-6, with D possibly being TRBD1 (5 bases). Germline V gene lookup returns CDR1 SEHNR and CDR2 FQNEAQ (reference sequence). Trimming left V 5 bases short and J 5 bases short, with 7 bases between. This CDR3 has 13 amino acids. CDR3: CASSDSDNSPLHF. As DNA, the CDR3 is TGTGCCAGCAGCGACAGCGATAATTCACCCCTCCACTTT.

The V call is TRBV7-2, the J call TRBJ2-1, with D maybe TRBD1 (5 bases). Trimming left V 1 base short and J 3 bases short, with 7 bases between. The CDR3 sequence is 14 residues long. The germline V gene encodes CDR1 SGHTA and CDR2 FQGNSA. The CDR3 protein is CASSLGGSYNEQFF. CDR3 sequence (DNA): TGTGCCAGCAGCTTAGGGGGCAGCTACAATGAGCAGTTCTTC.

This rearrangement joins TRBV19 to TRBJ2-7; D is unresolved. Germline assignment: CDR1 LNHDA and CDR2 SQIVND (reference sequence). The CDR3 is made up of 15 amino acids. The V and J ends lost 3 bases and 0 bases respectively, with 12 bases between them. This CDR3 reads CASSIRFVSSYEQYF. CDR3 sequence (DNA): TGTGCCAGTAGTATCCGGTTCGTCAGCTCCTACGAGCAGTACTTC.

This clone was detected a few times. V gene TRBV5-5 combines with J gene TRBJ1-2; TRBD1 might be the D (5 bases). V dropped 4 bases and J dropped 2 bases, with 18 bases sitting between them. Germline V gene lookup returns CDR1 SGHKS and CDR2 YYEKEE (reference sequence). This CDR3 has 16 residues. The CDR3 sequence: CASSPGQRGGNYGYTF. CDR3 sequence (DNA): TGTGCCAGCAGCCCAGGCCAGAGGGGTGGGAACTATGGCTACACCTTC.

This clone has only a few counts. The chain combines TRBV4-1 with TRBJ2-5, with D perhaps being TRBD1 or TRBD2 (6 bases each). Trimming shortened V by 3 bases and J by 9 bases, and 14 bases separated the two germline ends. This CDR3 is built from 13 residues. Germline loops: CDR1 MGHRA, CDR2 YSYEKL. The CDR3 nucleotides read TGCGCCAGCAGCCAGTGGAGGGGGGAGGCCCAGTACTTC. Translating gives CASSQWRGEAQYF.

The chain joins TRBV6-6 to TRBJ2-3; tentatively, D is TRBD2 (7 bases). CDR1 and CDR2 (germline): MNHNY, SVGAGI (reference sequence). The germline V and J ends were trimmed by 7 bases and 0 bases, with 14 bases remaining between them. The CDR3 has 15 amino acids. CDR3 nucleotide sequence: TGTGCCAGCAACAAAGGGGGGGCTAGCACAGATACGCAGTATTTT. Amino acid sequence: CASNKGGASTDTQYF.

The genes are TRBV5-1 and TRBJ2-7, with 9 bases that match TRBD2. This CDR3 contains 16 residues. Germline-derived CDR1 and CDR2 are SGHRS and YFSETQ. Germline trimming cut 0 bases from V and 6 bases from J; bases unmatched to any gene: 10. CDR3 in DNA: TGCGCCAGCAGCTTGGCCGCCGGCGGGGGGGCCGCCGAGCAGTACTTC. This sequence encodes CASSLAAGGGAAEQYF.

The rearrangement uses TRBV7-2 and TRBJ1-2; no firm D call. The germline V and J ends were trimmed by 1 base and 5 bases, with 8 bases remaining between them. The CDR3 loop spans 13 amino acids. Germline assignment: CDR1 SGHTA and CDR2 FQGNSA. The DNA of the CDR3 is TGTGCCAGCAGCTTAGATGGGAATTATGGCTACACCTTC. This codes for CASSLDGNYGYTF. Full variable domain (outside the CDR3, taken from reference TRBV7-2 and TRBJ1-2): GAGVSQSPSNKVTEKGKDVELRCDPISGHTALYWYRQSLGQGLEFLIYFQGNSAPDKSGLPSDRFSAERTGGSVSTLTIQRTQQEDSAVYLCASSLDGNYGYTFGSGTRLTVV.

This clone was seen a single time. V and J are TRBV3-1 (or the pseudogene TRBV3-2) and TRBJ1-1; D is possibly TRBD1 (6 bases). The V and J ends lost 2 bases and 4 bases respectively, with 14 bases between them. The CDR3 is 15 residues long. Germline loops: CDR1 LGHDT, CDR2 YNNKEL (reference sequence). In nucleotides, the CDR3 is TGTGCCAGCAGCCAACCATCTGGAGGGGGCACTGAAGCTTTCTTT. Translated, it gives CASSQPSGGGTEAFF.

V gene TRBV5-8 combines with J gene TRBJ1-6, with unresolved D. The CDR3 length is 15 residues. Germline values: CDR1 SGHTS, CDR2 YDEGEE. Deletions cut 3 bases from V and 0 bases from J, with 7 bases between. This chain's CDR3 is CASSSLDSYNSPLHF. CDR3 coding DNA: TGTGCCAGCAGCTCCCTGGACTCCTATAATTCACCCCTCCACTTT.

The V call is TRBV11-3, the J call TRBJ2-1; 10 bases are shared with TRBD1. The V gene end was trimmed by 5 bases and the J gene end by 9 bases; junction bases not matched to a gene: 7. The germline CDR1 and CDR2 sequences are SGHNT and YENEEA. The CDR3 loop spans 14 amino acids. The CDR3 DNA sequence: TGTGCCAGCAGCCGGGCGGGACAGGGGTTTGAGCAGTTCTTC. It encodes CASSRAGQGFEQFF.

With regard to this clone: At one boundary the junction diverges from the germline segment, which might be a read error. The chain uses TRBV15 and TRBJ2-5, with 8 bases matching TRBD2. Germline-derived CDR1 and CDR2 are LNHNV and YYDKDF (reference sequence). This CDR3 spans 17 amino acids. The CDR3 bases are TGTGCCACCAGGAGAGAGGGGAGCGGGGGTTACCAAGAGACCCAGTACTTC. This encodes CATRREGSGGYQETQYF.

V is TRBV28 and J is TRBJ2-7; D remains ambiguous. Trimming removed 8 bases from V and 6 bases from J, with 8 bases in between. The germline gives CDR1 MDHEN, CDR2 SYDVKM. The CDR3 loop spans 10 amino acids. The chain's CDR3 is CASRSREQYF. CDR3 coding DNA: TGTGCCAGCCGATCGCGCGAGCAGTACTTC. Based on the CDR3 plus reference TRBV28 and TRBJ2-7, the full variable domain is DVKVTQSSRYLVKRTGEKVFLECVQDMDHENMFWYRQDPGLGLRLIYFSYDVKMKEKGDIPEGYSVSREKKERFSLILESASTNQTSMYLCASRSREQYFGPGTRLTVT.

The chain combines TRBV20-1 with TRBJ1-5, with D possibly being TRBD1 (5 bases). This CDR3 contains 13 residues. V lost 3 bases and J 8 bases, leaving 14 bases between the germline ends. CDR1 is DFQATT and CDR2 is SNEGSKA in the germline V gene (reference sequence). The CDR3 DNA is TGCAGTGCTAGTCAGGGTCCAGGGAAGCCCCAGCATTTT. Residues: CSASQGPGKPQHF.

This chain joins TRBV18 and TRBJ2-5; no clear D. Trimming removed 0 bases at V and 5 bases at J, with 10 bases between. Germline CDR1 and CDR2: KGHSH and LQKENI. The CDR3 extends over 14 amino acids. This CDR3 reads CASSPPTNGETQYF. The CDR3 nucleotides are TGTGCCAGCTCACCACCGACCAATGGGGAGACCCAGTACTTC. Full variable domain (missing parts from reference TRBV18 and TRBJ2-5): NAGVMQNPRHLVRRRGQEARLRCSPMKGHSHVYWYRQLPEEGLKFMVYLQKENIIDESGMPKERFSAEFPKEGPSILRIQQVVRGDSAAYFCASSPPTNGETQYFGPGTRLLVL.

Within the sample, this clone is medium-sized. V gene TRBV7-9 combines with J gene TRBJ2-2, with 7 bases lining up with TRBD1. Unmatched junction bases numbered 3, after V lost 2 bases and J lost 0 bases. This CDR3 is 16 amino acids long. The germline V gene has CDR1 SEHNR and CDR2 FQNEAQ (reference sequence). The CDR3 coding sequence is TGTGCCAGCAGCTTAACCGGGACAGCGAACACCGGGGAGCTGTTTTTT. Translated: CASSLTGTANTGELFF.

The chain carries TRBV27 and TRBJ2-5, with TRBD2 matching over 9 bases. With V trimmed by 5 bases and J by 5 bases, 15 bases remained unmatched. Germline V gene data show CDR1 as MNHEY and CDR2 as SMNVEV (reference sequence). The CDR3 covers 17 residues. The CDR3 spells CASSSKRGASIGETQYF. CDR3 DNA sequence: TGTGCCAGCAGTAGTAAGCGGGGGGCCTCCATAGGGGAGACCCAGTACTTC.

V is TRBV7-2 and J is TRBJ2-4; possible D gene TRBD1, 6 bases. This CDR3 is built from 17 residues. The V and J ends lost 0 bases and 0 bases respectively, with 12 bases between them. CDR1 is SGHTA, CDR2 FQGNSA, per germline. The CDR3 DNA is TGTGCCAGCAGCTTAGCGCAAGGGGGAATAGCCAAAAACATTCAGTACTTC. It yields the protein CASSLAQGGIAKNIQYF.

The gene calls are TRBV3-1 (or the pseudogene TRBV3-2) and TRBJ1-6; D is unclear. The CDR3 covers 15 residues. The germline V gene encodes CDR1 LGHDT and CDR2 YNNKEL (reference sequence). V lost 0 bases to trimming and J lost 12 bases, with 15 bases between them. CDR3 coding DNA: TGTGCCAGCAGCCAAGATTATTTGACGGCGGGACCCCTCCACTTT. This encodes CASSQDYLTAGPLHF.

This chain links TRBV10-2 with TRBJ1-6; 8 bases are shared with TRBD1. CDR3 length: 15 amino acids. Germline CDR1 is WSHSY and CDR2 is SAAADI. The trim removed 5 bases at V and 5 bases at J, leaving 5 bases unmatched. CDR3: CASSPRTGNNSPLHF. In DNA, the CDR3 is TGCGCCAGCAGTCCCAGGACAGGGAATAATTCACCCCTCCACTTT.

The rearrangement links TRBV3-1 (or the pseudogene TRBV3-2) to TRBJ1-4; possibly TRBD1 for D (5 bases). CDR3 length: 14 residues. The germline gives CDR1 LGHDT, CDR2 YNNKEL (reference sequence). Trimming stripped 8 bases from V and 4 bases from J, with 14 bases between. The CDR3 sequence is CASGGSGGNEKLFF. The CDR3 nucleotides are TGTGCCAGCGGGGGTAGCGGGGGTAATGAAAAACTGTTTTTT.

The rearrangement links TRBV19 to TRBJ1-6; a weak D match, TRBD1 (5 bases). This CDR3 has 18 amino acids. Trimming left V 4 bases short and J 10 bases short, with 26 bases between. CDR1 is LNHDA and CDR2 is SQIVND in the germline V gene (reference sequence). Written as DNA, the CDR3 is TGTGCCAGTAGTACCCTCGGGACTCCAACACGGCCTGGCTCACCCCTCCACTTT. Encoded protein: CASSTLGTPTRPGSPLHF.

The rearrangement uses TRBV6-2 or TRBV6-3 and TRBJ1-5, with TRBD1 identical over 9 bases. CDR3 size: 18 residues. Looked up from germline, CDR1 is MNHEY and CDR2 is SVGEGT. Trimming took 2 bases from V and 5 from J; bases not matched to a gene: 13. CDR3 protein: CASSYQTGTGMTHQPQHF. CDR3 DNA sequence: TGTGCCAGCAGTTACCAAACCGGGACAGGGATGACCCATCAGCCCCAGCATTTT.

The V and J genes are TRBV5-5 and TRBJ2-7, with a possible D match to TRBD1 (6 bases). This CDR3 has 14 residues. Germline assignment: CDR1 SGHKS and CDR2 YYEKEE (reference sequence). Trimming pared 4 bases from V and 0 bases from J, leaving 11 bases between. CDR3 protein: CASSRRDNSYEQYF. CDR3 DNA sequence: TGTGCCAGCAGCCGACGGGACAACTCCTACGAGCAGTACTTC.

V and J are TRBV24-1 and TRBJ1-2; 7 bases map to TRBD1. The germline gives CDR1 KGHDR, CDR2 SFDVKD. The V and J ends lost 0 bases and 5 bases, in that order; junction bases with no gene match: 5. The CDR3 loop spans 15 amino acids. The CDR3, as DNA: TGTGCCACCAGTGATTTGCGCGGGACAGATTATGGCTACACCTTC. Amino acid sequence: CATSDLRGTDYGYTF.